This paragraph reports one T cell receptor beta chain. This record comes from a study of cytotoxic CD8 clonotypes in ibrutinib-treated CLL. Study summary: Results showed roughly 25 partial and 2 complete responses; following median 68 months, roughly 14 remained remitted, about 12 advanced. Samples averaged approximately 240,000 productive templates and approximately 100,000 productive rearrangements.

Germline V CDR1 and CDR2: SGHVS, FQNEAQ. The CDR3 covers 15 residues. Trimming at V came to 1 base and at J to 8 bases, leaving 7 bases not matched to a gene. Generated by immunoSEQ multiplex PCR, the TCRdb table keeps only in-frame clones and is missing some. Among 80,000 to 95,000 clones listed, roughly 80% were seen once. The source was PBMCs, collected after 12 months of ibrutinib treatment. The genes are TRBV7-8 and TRBJ1-2, with 10 bases that match TRBD1. The source of this sequence is a human donor with chronic lymphocytic leukemia. The DNA for the CDR3 is TGTGCCAGCAGCTTAGGGGCCGGACAGGGGGAGGGCTACACCTTC. Translated: CASSLGAGQGEGYTF.